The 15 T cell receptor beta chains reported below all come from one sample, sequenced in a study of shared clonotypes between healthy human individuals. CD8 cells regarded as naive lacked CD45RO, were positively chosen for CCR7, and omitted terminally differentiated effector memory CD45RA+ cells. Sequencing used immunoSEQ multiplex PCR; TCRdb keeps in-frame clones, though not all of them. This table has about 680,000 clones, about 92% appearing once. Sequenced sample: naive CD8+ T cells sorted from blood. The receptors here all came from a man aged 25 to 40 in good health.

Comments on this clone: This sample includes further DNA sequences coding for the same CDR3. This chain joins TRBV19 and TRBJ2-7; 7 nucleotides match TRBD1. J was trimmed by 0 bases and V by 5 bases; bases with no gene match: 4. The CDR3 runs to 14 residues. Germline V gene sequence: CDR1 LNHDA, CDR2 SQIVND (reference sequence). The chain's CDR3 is CASSPGTASYEQYF. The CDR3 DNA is TGTGCCAGTAGTCCCGGGACAGCCTCCTACGAGCAGTACTTC.

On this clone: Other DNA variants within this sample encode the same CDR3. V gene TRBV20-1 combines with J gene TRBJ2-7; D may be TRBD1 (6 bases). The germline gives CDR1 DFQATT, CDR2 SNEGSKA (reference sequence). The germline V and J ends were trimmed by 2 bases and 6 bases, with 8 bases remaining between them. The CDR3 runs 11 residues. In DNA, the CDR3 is TGCAGTGCTAGACAGGGGTTCGAGCAGTACTTC. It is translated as CSARQGFEQYF.

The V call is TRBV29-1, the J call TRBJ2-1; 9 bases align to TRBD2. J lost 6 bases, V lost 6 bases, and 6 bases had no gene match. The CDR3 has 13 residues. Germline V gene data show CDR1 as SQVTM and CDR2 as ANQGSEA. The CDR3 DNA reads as TGCAGCGTCGGGACTAGCTCGTTCAATGAGCAGTTCTTC. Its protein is CSVGTSSFNEQFF.

The CDR3 loop reads CASSYSNPPTDTQYF. CDR3 DNA: TGTGCCAGCAGTTACTCGAACCCCCCAACAGATACGCAGTATTTT. The chain couples TRBV6-5 to TRBJ2-3, with D hard to call. CDR3 length: 15 residues. V gave up 0 bases and J gave up 3 bases, with 10 bases separating them. Germline lookup yields CDR1 MNHEY and CDR2 SVGAGI.

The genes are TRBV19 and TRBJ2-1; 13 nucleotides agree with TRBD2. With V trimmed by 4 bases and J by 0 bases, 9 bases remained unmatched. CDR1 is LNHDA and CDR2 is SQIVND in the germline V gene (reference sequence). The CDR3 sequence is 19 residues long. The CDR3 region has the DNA TGTGCCAGTAGTACACGGACTAGCGGGAGTGTCGGCTCCTACAATGAGCAGTTCTTC. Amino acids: CASSTRTSGSVGSYNEQFF.

CDR3 nucleotides: TGTGCCAGCAGTTACAGGGTCGAGGGTCAGCCCCAGCATTTT. It encodes CASSYRVEGQPQHF. V usage is TRBV28 and J usage is TRBJ1-5; possible D gene TRBD1, 6 bases. CDR1 and CDR2 from the germline V gene are MDHEN and SYDVKM. Trimming removed 4 bases from V and 6 bases from J, with 13 bases in between. CDR3 size: 14 residues.

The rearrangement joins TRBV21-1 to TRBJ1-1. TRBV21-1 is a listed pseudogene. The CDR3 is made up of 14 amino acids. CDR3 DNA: TGTGCCAGCAAAAGGGCAGGGACTCATCCTGAAGCTTTCTTT. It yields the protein CASKRAGTHPEAFF.

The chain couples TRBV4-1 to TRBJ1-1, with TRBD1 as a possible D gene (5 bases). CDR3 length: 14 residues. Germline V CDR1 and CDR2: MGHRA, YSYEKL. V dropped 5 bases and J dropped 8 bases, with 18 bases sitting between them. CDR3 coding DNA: TGCGCCAGCAGCGCAATGGGGACGGTGAGAGAAGCTTTCTTT. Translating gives CASSAMGTVREAFF.

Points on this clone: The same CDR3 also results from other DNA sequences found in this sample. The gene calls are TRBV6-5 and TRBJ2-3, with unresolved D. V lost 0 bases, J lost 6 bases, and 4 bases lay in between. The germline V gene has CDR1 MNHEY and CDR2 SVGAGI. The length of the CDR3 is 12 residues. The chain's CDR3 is CASSYSGDTQYF. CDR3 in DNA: TGTGCCAGCAGTTACTCCGGGGATACGCAGTATTTT.

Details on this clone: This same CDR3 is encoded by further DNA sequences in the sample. CDR3 sequence: CASSLSTGELFF. The CDR3 DNA sequence: TGTGCCAGCAGCCTTAGCACCGGGGAGCTGTTTTTT. The genes are TRBV5-6 and TRBJ2-2; D ambiguous. The ends were cut back, 4 bases at V and 4 bases at J, with 5 bases in the middle. Germline CDR1 reads SGHDT; CDR2 reads YYEEEE. This CDR3 has 12 residues.

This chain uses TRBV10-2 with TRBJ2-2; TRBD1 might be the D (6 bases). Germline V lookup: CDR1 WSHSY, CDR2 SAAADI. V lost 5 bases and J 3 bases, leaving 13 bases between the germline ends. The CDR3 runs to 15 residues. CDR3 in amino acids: CASSLTGQHTGELFF. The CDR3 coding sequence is TGCGCCAGCAGTCTGACAGGCCAGCACACCGGGGAGCTGTTTTTT.

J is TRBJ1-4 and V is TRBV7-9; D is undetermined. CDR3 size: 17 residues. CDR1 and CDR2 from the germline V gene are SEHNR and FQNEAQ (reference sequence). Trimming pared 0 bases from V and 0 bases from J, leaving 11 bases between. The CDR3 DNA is TGTGCCAGCAGCTTAGCGCCGGGAGATGCAACTAATGAAAAACTGTTTTTT. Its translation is CASSLAPGDATNEKLFF.

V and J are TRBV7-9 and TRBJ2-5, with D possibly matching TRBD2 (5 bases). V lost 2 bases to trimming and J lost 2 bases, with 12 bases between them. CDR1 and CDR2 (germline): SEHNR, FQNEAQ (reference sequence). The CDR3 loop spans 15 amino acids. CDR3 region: CASSLSSTRQETQYF. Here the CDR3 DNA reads TGTGCCAGCAGCTTAAGTTCCACTAGACAAGAGACCCAGTACTTC.

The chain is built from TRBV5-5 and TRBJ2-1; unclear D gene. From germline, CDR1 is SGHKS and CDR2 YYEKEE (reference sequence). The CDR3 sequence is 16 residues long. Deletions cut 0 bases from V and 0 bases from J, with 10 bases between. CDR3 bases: TGTGCCAGCAGCTTGGTCGAGACCTACTCCTACAATGAGCAGTTCTTC. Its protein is CASSLVETYSYNEQFF.

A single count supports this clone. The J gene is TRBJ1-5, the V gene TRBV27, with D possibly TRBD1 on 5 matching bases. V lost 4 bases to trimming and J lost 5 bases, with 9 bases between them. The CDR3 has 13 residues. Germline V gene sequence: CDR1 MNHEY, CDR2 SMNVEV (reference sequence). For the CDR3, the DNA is TGTGCCAGCAGTTGGCAGGGAGATCAGCCCCAGCATTTT. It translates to CASSWQGDQPQHF.